This T cell receptor (beta chain) was sequenced in a study of T cell responses to AZD1222 COVID-19 vaccine. Study observations and caveats: In the spike-specific TCR repertoire, nearly half reportedly target unmutated variant regions. The donors showed a predominance of white British ancestry and of females, with possible underestimation of clonal diversity. Mapped onto spike, vaccine-associated CD4 TCRs spanned it and were dominant at 160-218 and 743-854. A rise in Spike-specific TCR breadth and depth followed two AZD1222 doses.

V lost 4 bases and J lost 4, with 11 bases in between. This CDR3 contains 13 residues. CDR1 and CDR2 from the germline V gene are GTSNPN and SVGIG (reference sequence). Turning to this clone: Antigen unknown.

This table comes from immunoSEQ multiplex PCR, and its TCRdb copy is limited to in-frame clones, with some not included. Here the sample spans 150,000 or so clones, roughly nine tenths being singletons. This chain joins TRBV30 and TRBJ1-5, with D possibly matching TRBD1 (5 bases). This TCR was sampled from an adult who received the AZD1222 COVID-19 vaccine. Sequenced here: peripheral blood, sampled 28 days after the second AZD1222 dose. CDR3 sequence: CAWKTGGNQPQHF. CDR3 coding DNA: TGTGCCTGGAAAACGGGGGGGAATCAGCCCCAGCATTTT.